Here is one T cell receptor (beta chain) with its context. The sample originates from a study of blood T cell repertoires in COVID-19. Assay used: immunoSEQ multiplex PCR; TCRdb lists only in-frame clones, some missing. Of around 46,000 clones listed, 60% to 80% are singletons. Germline V gene sequence: CDR1 SQVTM, CDR2 ANQGSEA. V dropped 1 base and J dropped 6 bases, with 10 bases sitting between them. The CDR3 consists of 12 residues. Sequenced material: peripheral blood. This chain connects TRBV29-1 to TRBJ2-7; perhaps TRBD2 as D (5 bases). The TCR was taken from a human donor with active or convalescent COVID-19. The donor label of this sample is uncertain. In nucleotides, the CDR3 is TGCAGCGTTGAAGGGACGGCGGGCGAGCAGTACTTC. Its protein is CSVEGTAGEQYF.